This TCR beta chain emerged from a study of T cells in Graves' hyperthyroidism and ophthalmopathy. Study background: Peripheral blood was taken when the disease was first diagnosed, before any treatment began.

Amplification targeted TCR beta CDR3 regions from RNA transcripts. The TCR CDR3 was amplified in a first-round RT-PCR using the HTBI primer set. MiXCR was run by TCRdb on the multiplex PCR reads, yielding one entry per CDR3 protein. The sample holds approximately 400,000 distinct CDR3 sequences; approximately 15% are singletons and the top ten take 8% to 13%. Germline V lookup: CDR1 DFQATT, CDR2 SNEGSKA (reference sequence). V lost 6 bases to trimming and J lost 5 bases; unmatched junction nucleotides: 5. The CDR3 covers 15 residues. Study-wide results and limits: From stable hyperthyroidism, ophthalmopathy was set apart by a 13 V-J model.

This clonotype was seen repeatedly, ten times or more. What it recognizes is unknown. Sequenced: blood. The chain recombines TRBV20-1 with TRBJ2-2, with 14 bases matching TRBD2. The sequence came from a woman in her sixties with Graves' hyperthyroidism. The CDR3 protein is CSARLAGGRTGELFF. The CDR3 DNA reads as TGCAGTGCCCGACTAGCGGGAGGGAGAACCGGGGAGCTGTTTTTT.